The TCR beta chain under discussion was sequenced for a study of blood T cells in healthy people across ages. Study-wide results and caveats: Aged donors had fewer naive CD4+ cells and lower diversity than long-lived donors. Donor CMV status, an unknown factor, possibly confounded changes in expanded clonotypes. As age increased, TCR beta diversity per million T cells fell in a roughly linear fashion.

With a J-beta primer mix and a sample-barcoded 5' primer, a second PCR ran roughly 6 to 12 cycles. TCRdb redid the calling of the 5' RACE reads with MiXCR, one entry per CDR3 protein. This table holds about 1.7 million distinct CDR3 sequences, roughly 27% found once. Regarding this clonotype: Its specificity is unknown.

Total RNA, at least 5.5 micrograms per sample, was extracted from PBMCs. Unmatched junction bases numbered 9, after V lost 7 bases and J lost 0 bases. The CDR3 runs to 15 residues. From germline, CDR1 is SGHRS and CDR2 YFSETQ. This chain links TRBV5-1 with TRBJ2-5; TRBD2 matches 7 bases. Sequenced sample: blood. The origin of this receptor is a woman aged 25 to 39 in good health. Here the CDR3 reads CASGGKTSDQETQYF. The DNA of the CDR3 is TGCGCCAGCGGGGGGAAAACTAGCGACCAAGAGACCCAGTACTTC.